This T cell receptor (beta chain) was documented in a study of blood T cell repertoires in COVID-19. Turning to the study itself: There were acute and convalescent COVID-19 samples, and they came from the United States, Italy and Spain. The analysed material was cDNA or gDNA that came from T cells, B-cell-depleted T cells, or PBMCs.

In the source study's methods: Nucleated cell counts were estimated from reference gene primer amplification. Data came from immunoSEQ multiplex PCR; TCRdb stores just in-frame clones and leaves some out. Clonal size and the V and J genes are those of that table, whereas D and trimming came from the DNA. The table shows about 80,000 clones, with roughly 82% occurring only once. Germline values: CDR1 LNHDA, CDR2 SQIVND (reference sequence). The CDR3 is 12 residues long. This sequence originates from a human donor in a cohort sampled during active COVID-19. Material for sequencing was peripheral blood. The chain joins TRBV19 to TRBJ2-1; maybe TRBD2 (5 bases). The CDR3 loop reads CVRGYYWNEQFF. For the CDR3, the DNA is TGTGTCCGAGGGTATTACTGGAATGAGCAGTTCTTC.